This T cell receptor (beta chain) is drawn from a study of T and B cells in COVID-19 patients. This clonotype appeared a few times. BIOMED2 TRB-A/B primer pools were used in multiplex TRB PCR. TCRdb called the multiplex PCR reads again in MiXCR, with one record for every CDR3 protein. The table lists 6,000 or so distinct CDR3 sequences, about a third of them singletons, with roughly 57% in the top ten. From blood, about 240-500 ng of genomic DNA served as TRB template. The CDR3 extends over 17 amino acids. Between the trimmed V and J ends, which lost 0 bases and 4 bases, there was a span of 14 bases. Germline CDR1 and CDR2: SGHNT and YYREEE (reference sequence).

Sequencing was done on a sample of blood. V usage is TRBV5-4 and J usage is TRBJ2-6; a weak D match, TRBD2 (5 bases). The TCR sequence derives from a human donor with active COVID-19. The CDR3 reads CASSLGTGLSGANVLTF. Here the CDR3 DNA reads TGTGCCAGCAGCTTGGGCACCGGACTTTCCGGGGCCAACGTCCTGACTTTC. Using reference TRBV5-4 and TRBJ2-6 for the parts outside the CDR3, the full variable domain is ETGVTQSPTHLIKTRGQQVTLRCSSQSGHNTVSWYQQALGQGPQFIFQYYREEENGRGNFPPRFSGLQFPNYSSELNVNALELDDSALYLCASSLGTGLSGANVLTFGAGSRLTVL.